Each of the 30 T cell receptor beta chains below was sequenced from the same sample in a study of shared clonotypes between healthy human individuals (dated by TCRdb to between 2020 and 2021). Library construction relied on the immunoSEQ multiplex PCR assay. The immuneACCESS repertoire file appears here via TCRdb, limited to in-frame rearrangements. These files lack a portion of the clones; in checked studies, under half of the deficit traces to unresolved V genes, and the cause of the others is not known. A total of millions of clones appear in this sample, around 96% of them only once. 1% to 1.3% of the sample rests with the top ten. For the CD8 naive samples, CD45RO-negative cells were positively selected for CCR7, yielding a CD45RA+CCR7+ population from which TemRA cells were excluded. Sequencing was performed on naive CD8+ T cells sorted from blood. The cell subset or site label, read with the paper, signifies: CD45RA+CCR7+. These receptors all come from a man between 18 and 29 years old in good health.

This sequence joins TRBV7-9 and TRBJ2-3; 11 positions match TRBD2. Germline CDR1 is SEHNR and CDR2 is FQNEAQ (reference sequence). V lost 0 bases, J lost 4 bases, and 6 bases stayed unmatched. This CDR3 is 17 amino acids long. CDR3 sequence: CASSLAPGLAVSDTQYF. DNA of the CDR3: TGTGCCAGCAGCTTAGCCCCGGGACTAGCGGTCTCAGATACGCAGTATTTT.

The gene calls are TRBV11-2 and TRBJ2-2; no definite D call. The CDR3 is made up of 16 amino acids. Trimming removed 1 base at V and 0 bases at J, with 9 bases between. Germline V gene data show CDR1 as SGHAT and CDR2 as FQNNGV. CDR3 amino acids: CASSLGSSANTGELFF. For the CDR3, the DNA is TGTGCCAGCAGCTTAGGAAGCTCAGCGAACACCGGGGAGCTGTTTTTT. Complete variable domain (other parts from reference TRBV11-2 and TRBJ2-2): EAGVAQSPRYKIIEKRQSVAFWCNPISGHATLYWYQQILGQGPKLLIQFQNNGVVDDSQLPKDRFSAERLKGVDSTLKIQPAKLEDSAVYLCASSLGSSANTGELFFGEGSRLTVL.

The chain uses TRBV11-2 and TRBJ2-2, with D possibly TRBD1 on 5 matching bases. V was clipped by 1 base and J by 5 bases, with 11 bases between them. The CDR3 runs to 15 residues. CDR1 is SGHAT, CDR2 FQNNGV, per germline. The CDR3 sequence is CASSLVAGKTGELFF. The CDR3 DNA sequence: TGTGCCAGCAGCTTAGTGGCAGGGAAGACCGGGGAGCTGTTTTTT.

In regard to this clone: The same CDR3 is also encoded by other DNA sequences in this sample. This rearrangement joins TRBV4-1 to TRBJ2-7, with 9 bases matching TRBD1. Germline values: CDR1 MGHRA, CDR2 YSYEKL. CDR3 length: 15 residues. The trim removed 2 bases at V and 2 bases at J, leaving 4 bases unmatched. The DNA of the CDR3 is TGCGCCAGCAGCCAAATCGGGACAGGGACCTACGAGCAGTACTTC. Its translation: CASSQIGTGTYEQYF.

In DNA form, the CDR3 reads TGTGCCAGCAGCTCCGTAATTTATGGCTACACCTTC. Residues: CASSSVIYGYTF. V and J are TRBV9 and TRBJ1-2; no clear D. The CDR3 has 12 amino acids. V was cut by 4 bases and J by 5 bases, with 9 bases left in between. Germline V gives CDR1 SGDLS, CDR2 YYNGEE.

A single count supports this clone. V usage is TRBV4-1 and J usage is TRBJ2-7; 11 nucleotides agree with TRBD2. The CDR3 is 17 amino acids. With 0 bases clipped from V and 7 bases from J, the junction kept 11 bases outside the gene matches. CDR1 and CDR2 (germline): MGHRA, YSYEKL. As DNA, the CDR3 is TGCGCCAGCAGCCAAGATCTCACTAGCGGGAGTGAGGGGGAGCAGTACTTC. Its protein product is CASSQDLTSGSEGEQYF.

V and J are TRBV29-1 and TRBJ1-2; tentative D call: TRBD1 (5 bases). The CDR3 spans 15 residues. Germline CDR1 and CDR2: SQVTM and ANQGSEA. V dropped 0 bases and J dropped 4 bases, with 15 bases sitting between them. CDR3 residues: CSVEDPQGAFYGYTF. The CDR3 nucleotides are TGCAGCGTTGAAGATCCCCAGGGAGCGTTCTATGGCTACACCTTC.

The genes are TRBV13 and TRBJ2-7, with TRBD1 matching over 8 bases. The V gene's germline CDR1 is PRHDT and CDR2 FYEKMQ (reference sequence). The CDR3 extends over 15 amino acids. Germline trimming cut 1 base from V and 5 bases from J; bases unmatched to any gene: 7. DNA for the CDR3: TGTGCCAGCAGCTTAGCCCACGGACAGGGAGACGAGCAGTACTTC. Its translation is CASSLAHGQGDEQYF.

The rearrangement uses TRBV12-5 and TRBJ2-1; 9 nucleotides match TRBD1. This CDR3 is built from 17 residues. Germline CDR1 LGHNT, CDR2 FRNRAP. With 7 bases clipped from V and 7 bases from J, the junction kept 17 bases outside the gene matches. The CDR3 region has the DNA TGTGCTAGTGTCCCCCCCCTGGGACAGGGAATCCTAAATGAGCAGTTCTTC. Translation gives CASVPPLGQGILNEQFF. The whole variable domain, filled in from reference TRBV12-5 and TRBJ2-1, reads DARVTQTPRHKVTEMGQEVTMRCQPILGHNTVFWYRQTMMQGLELLAYFRNRAPLDDSGMPKDRFSAEMPDATLATLKIQPSEPRDSAVYFCASVPPLGQGILNEQFFGPGTRLTVL.

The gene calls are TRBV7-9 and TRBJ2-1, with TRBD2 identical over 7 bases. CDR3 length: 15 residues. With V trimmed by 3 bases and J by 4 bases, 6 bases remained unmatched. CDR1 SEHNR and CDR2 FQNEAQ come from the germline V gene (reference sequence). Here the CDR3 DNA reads TGTGCCAGCAGCTTGGGGCGGGGGATTTACAATGAGCAGTTCTTC. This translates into CASSLGRGIYNEQFF.

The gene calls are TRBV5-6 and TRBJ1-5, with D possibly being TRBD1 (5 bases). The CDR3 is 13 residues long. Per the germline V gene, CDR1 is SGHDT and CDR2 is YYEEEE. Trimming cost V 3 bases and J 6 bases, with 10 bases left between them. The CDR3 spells CASSSGTGQPQHF. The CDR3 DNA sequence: TGTGCCAGCAGCTCAGGGACGGGTCAGCCCCAGCATTTT.

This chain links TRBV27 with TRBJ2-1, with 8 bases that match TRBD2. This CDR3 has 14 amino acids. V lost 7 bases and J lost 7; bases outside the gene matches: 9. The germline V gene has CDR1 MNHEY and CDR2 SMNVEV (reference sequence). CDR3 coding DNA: TGTGCCAGCAAACCGGGACTAGAGGGTAATGAGCAGTTCTTC. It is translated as CASKPGLEGNEQFF.

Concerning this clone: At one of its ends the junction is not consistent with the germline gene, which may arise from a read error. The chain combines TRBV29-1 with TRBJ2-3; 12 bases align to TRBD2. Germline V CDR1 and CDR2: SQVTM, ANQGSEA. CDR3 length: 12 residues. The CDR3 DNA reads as TGCAGCGTGCGGGAGACTAGCGGGAGCCATAGGTTT. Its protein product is CSVRETSGSHRF.

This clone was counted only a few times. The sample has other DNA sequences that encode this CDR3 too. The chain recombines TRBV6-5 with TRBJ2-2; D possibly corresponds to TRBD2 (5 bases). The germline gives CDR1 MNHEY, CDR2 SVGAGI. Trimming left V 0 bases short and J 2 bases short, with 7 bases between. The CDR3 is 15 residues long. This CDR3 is CASSYSGENTGELFF. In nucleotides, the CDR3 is TGTGCCAGCAGTTACTCGGGAGAAAACACCGGGGAGCTGTTTTTT.

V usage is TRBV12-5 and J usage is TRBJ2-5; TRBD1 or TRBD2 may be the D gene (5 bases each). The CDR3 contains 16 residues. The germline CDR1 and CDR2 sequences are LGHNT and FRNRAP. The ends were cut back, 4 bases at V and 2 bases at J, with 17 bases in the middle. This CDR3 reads CASGSPGTSPQETQYF. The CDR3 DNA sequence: TGTGCTAGTGGTTCTCCCGGGACGTCCCCTCAAGAGACCCAGTACTTC.

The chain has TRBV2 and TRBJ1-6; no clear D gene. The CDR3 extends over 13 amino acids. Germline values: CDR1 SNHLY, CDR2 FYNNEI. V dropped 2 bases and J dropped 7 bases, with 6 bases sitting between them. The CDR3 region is CASSEWPNSPLHF. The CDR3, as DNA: TGTGCCAGCAGTGAATGGCCAAATTCACCCCTCCACTTT.

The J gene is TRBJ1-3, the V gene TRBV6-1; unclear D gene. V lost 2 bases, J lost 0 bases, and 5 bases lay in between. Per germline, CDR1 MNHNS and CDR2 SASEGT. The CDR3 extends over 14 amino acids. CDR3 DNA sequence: TGTGCCAGCAGTGAAAGCCCCTCTGGAAACACCATATATTTT. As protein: CASSESPSGNTIYF.

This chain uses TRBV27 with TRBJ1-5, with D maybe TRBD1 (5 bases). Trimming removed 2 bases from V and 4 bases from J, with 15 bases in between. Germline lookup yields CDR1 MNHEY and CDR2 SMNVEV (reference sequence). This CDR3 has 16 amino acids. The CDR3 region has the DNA TGTGCCAGCAGTTTAACCCGGCCAACAGGAAATCAGCCCCAGCATTTT. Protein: CASSLTRPTGNQPQHF.

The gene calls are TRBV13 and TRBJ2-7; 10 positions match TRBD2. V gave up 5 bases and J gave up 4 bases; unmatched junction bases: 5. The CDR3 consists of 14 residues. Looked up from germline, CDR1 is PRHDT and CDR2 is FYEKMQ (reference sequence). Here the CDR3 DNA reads TGTGCCAGCAGCCCAGGACTAGCGGATTACGAGCAGTACTTC. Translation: CASSPGLADYEQYF.

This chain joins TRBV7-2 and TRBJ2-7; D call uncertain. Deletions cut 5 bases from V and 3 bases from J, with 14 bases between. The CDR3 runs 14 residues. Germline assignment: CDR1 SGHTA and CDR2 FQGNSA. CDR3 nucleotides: TGTGCCAGCAGCGTCGGTGTCTATGGCTACGAGCAGTACTTC. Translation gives CASSVGVYGYEQYF.

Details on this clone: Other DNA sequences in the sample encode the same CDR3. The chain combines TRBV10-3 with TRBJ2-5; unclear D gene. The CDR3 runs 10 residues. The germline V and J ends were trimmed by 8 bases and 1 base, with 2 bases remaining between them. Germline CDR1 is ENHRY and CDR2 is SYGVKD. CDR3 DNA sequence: TGTGCCATCGGCCAAGAGACCCAGTACTTC. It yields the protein CAIGQETQYF.

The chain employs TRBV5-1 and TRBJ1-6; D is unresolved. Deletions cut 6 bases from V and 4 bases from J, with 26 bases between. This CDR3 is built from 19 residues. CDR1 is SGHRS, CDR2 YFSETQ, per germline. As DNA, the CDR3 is TGCGCCAGCAAAAATGGTGTAGACACTCAATACTATTATAATTCACCCCTCCACTTT. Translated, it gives CASKNGVDTQYYYNSPLHF.

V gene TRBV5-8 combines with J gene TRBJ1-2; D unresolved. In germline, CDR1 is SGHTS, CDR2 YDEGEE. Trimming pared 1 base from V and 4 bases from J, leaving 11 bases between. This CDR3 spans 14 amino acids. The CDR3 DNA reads TGTGCCAGCAGCTTGTTTGGTGACCTCTATGGCTACACCTTC. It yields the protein CASSLFGDLYGYTF.

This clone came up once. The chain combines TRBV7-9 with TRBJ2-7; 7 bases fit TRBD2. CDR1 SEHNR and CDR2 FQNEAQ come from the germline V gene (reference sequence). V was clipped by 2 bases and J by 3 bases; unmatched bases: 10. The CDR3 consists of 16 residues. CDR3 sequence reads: CASSLSGGSTGYEQYF. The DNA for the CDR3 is TGTGCCAGCAGCTTATCGGGGGGATCGACCGGCTACGAGCAGTACTTC.

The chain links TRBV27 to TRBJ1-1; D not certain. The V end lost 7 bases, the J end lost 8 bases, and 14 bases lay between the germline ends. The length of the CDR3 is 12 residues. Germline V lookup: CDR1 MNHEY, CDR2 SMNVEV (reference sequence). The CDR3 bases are TGTGCCAGCAAGTCCGGGGAGGGAGAAGCTTTCTTT. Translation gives CASKSGEGEAFF.

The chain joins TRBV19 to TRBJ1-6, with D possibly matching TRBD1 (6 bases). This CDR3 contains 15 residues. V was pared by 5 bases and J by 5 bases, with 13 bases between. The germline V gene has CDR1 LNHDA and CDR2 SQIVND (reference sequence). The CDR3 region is CASSGMGANNSPLHF. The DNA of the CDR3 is TGTGCCAGTAGTGGGATGGGGGCGAATAATTCACCCCTCCACTTT.

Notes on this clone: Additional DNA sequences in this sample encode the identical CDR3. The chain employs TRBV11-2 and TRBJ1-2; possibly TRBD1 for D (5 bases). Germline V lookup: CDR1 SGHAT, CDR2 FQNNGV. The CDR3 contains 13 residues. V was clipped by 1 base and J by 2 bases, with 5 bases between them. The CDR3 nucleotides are TGTGCCAGCAGCTTAGGGGGGAACTATGGCTACACCTTC. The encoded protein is CASSLGGNYGYTF.

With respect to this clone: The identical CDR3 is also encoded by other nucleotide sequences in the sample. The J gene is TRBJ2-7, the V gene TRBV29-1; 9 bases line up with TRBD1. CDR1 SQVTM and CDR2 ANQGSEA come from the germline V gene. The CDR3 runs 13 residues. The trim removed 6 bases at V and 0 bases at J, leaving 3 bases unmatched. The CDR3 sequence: CSVPGQGSYEQYF. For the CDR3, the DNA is TGCAGCGTGCCGGGACAGGGCTCCTACGAGCAGTACTTC.

CDR3 nucleotide sequence: TGCAGCGGATGGCACTCGGGGGGAGAGACCCAGTACTTC. Its protein product is CSGWHSGGETQYF. The chain joins TRBV29-1 to TRBJ2-5, with 7 bases fitting TRBD2. Germline lookup yields CDR1 SQVTM and CDR2 ANQGSEA. CDR3 length equals 13 residues. V lost 7 bases to trimming and J lost 4 bases; unmatched junction nucleotides: 9.

DNA of the CDR3: TGTGCCAGCAGTGAACTCCGGGGGGGCACCGGGGAGCTGTTTTTT. Translation gives CASSELRGGTGELFF. V is TRBV6-1 and J is TRBJ2-2, with TRBD2 identical over 8 bases. This CDR3 is built from 15 residues. V lost 2 bases, J lost 4 bases, and 3 bases stayed unmatched. The germline gives CDR1 MNHNS, CDR2 SASEGT.